These 8 T cell receptor beta chains originate from one sample sequenced in a study of T cells after yellow fever vaccination. TCRdb called the 5' RACE reads again in MiXCR, with one record for every CDR3 protein. The table has 40,000 to 50,000 distinct CDR3 sequences, 6.5% to 8.5% seen once. This material consisted of CD8+ T cells not binding an NS4B(214-222) dextramer, sorted from PBMCs, taken 45 days after the yellow fever booster vaccination. The receptor set was obtained from a man aged 25-45 years who received the YFV17D yellow fever vaccine.

This clonotype appeared many times. The chain employs TRBV29-1 and TRBJ2-1; possibly TRBD1 for D (7 bases). The V and J ends lost 1 base and 8 bases respectively, with 18 bases between them. CDR1 is SQVTM, CDR2 ANQGSEA, per germline. The length of the CDR3 is 15 residues. The CDR3 sequence: CSVEGRDSLADEQFF. Written as DNA, the CDR3 is TGCAGCGTTGAAGGGCGGGACAGCTTAGCAGATGAGCAGTTCTTC.

This clonotype was observed at least ten times. This chain connects TRBV30 to TRBJ2-1; D uncertain. The CDR3 has 14 residues. V lost 6 bases and J 3 bases, leaving 15 bases between the germline ends. The germline V gene has CDR1 GTSNPN and CDR2 SVGIG (reference sequence). For the CDR3, the DNA is TGTGCCTGCACCACGGCTAGAATCTACAATGAGCAGTTCTTC. Its protein product is CACTTARIYNEQFF. Combining the CDR3 with reference TRBV30 and TRBJ2-1 gives the whole variable domain SQTIHQWPATLVQPVGSPLSLECTVEGTSNPNLYWYRQAAGRGLQLLFYSVGIGQISSEVPQNLSASRPQDRQFILSSKKLLLSDSGFYLCACTTARIYNEQFFGPGTRLTVL.

This clonotype appeared many times. The genes are TRBV27 and TRBJ2-1, with TRBD2 identical over 9 bases. The CDR3 consists of 15 residues. After removal of 6 bases from V and 4 bases from J, the junction contained 7 bases not matched to a gene. In germline, CDR1 is MNHEY, CDR2 SMNVEV (reference sequence). CDR3 DNA sequence: TGTGCCAGCAGCCCAAGCGGGAGGTGGTACAATGAGCAGTTCTTC. Translation gives CASSPSGRWYNEQFF.

This clonotype was counted only a few times. V and J are TRBV6-1 and TRBJ2-2, with 11 bases that match TRBD1. Germline V gene lookup returns CDR1 MNHNS and CDR2 SASEGT. The CDR3 consists of 18 residues. The junction had 15 bases not matched to a gene; V was cut back by 8 bases and J by 4 bases. The CDR3: CASGQKFGTGGSTGELFF. CDR3 DNA: TGTGCCAGCGGCCAAAAATTTGGGACAGGGGGTAGCACCGGGGAGCTGTTTTTT.

This clonotype was seen a few times. The chain joins TRBV29-1 to TRBJ2-7; no definite D call. Germline lookup yields CDR1 SQVTM and CDR2 ANQGSEA. Trimming took 7 bases from V and 6 from J, leaving 13 bases between them. The CDR3 is 11 amino acids. Written as DNA, the CDR3 is TGCAGCGCATTTGAAGGCGGCGAGCAGTACTTC. Residues: CSAFEGGEQYF.

This clonotype was detected a few times. The CDR3 protein is CASSHSDRARNEKLFF. CDR3 nucleotides: TGCGCCAGCAGCCACTCGGACAGGGCGAGAAATGAAAAACTGTTTTTT. The chain carries TRBV4-1 and TRBJ1-4; the match to TRBD1 covers 8 bases. CDR1 and CDR2 (germline): MGHRA, YSYEKL. The CDR3 runs 16 residues. With V trimmed by 3 bases and J by 5 bases, 8 bases remained unmatched.

This clonotype occurred many times. V is TRBV6-5 and J is TRBJ2-7, with D perhaps matching TRBD1 or TRBD2 (5 bases each). The CDR3 is 14 amino acids. V lost 3 bases and J lost 3, with 12 bases in between. Per germline, CDR1 MNHEY and CDR2 SVGAGI. The CDR3 DNA reads as TGTGCCAGCAGTTATTGGGACGTGGGCTACGAGCAGTACTTC. Protein sequence: CASSYWDVGYEQYF.

This clonotype was observed at least ten times. This chain uses TRBV12-3 or TRBV12-4 with TRBJ1-2; TRBD1 aligns across 9 bases. The CDR3 is 14 residues long. V shed 3 bases, J shed 4 bases, and the junction held 3 bases outside the gene matches. The CDR3 sequence is CASSLGTGIYGYTF. The CDR3 DNA sequence: TGTGCCAGCAGTTTGGGGACAGGGATCTATGGCTACACCTTC.